This T cell receptor beta chain was sequenced for a study of naive and memory T cell subsets. General study findings and limits: A few larger clonotypes appeared in naive repertoires, especially CD8, possibly memory cells re-expressing CD45RA.

The beta constant-region primer was an equimolar mix of two oligonucleotides covering TRBC1 and TRBC2. Four rounds of PCR amplified the ligated cDNA using nested alpha and beta constant-region primers plus SP2. One entry per CDR3 protein, called by TCRdb with MiXCR from the UMI-ligation and nested PCR reads. The table shows 140,000 to 150,000 distinct CDR3 sequences, with 22% occurring only once. As to this clonotype: The antigen is not known.

The sequenced sample was naive CD4+ T cells from blood. The TCR was taken from a human donor in good health.

For the CDR3, the DNA is TGTGCCAGTAGTACGGGACAGGATAGCAATCAGCCCCAGCATTTT. Translation gives CASSTGQDSNQPQHF. J is TRBJ1-5 and V is TRBV19; 8 bases line up with TRBD1. The germline V gene has CDR1 LNHDA and CDR2 SQIVND (reference sequence). V trimming: 4 bases; J trimming: 0 bases; junction bases outside the gene matches: 2. CDR3 length: 15 residues.